Presented here are 8 T cell receptor beta chains from one specimen sequenced in a study of T cell changes during pregnancy in multiple sclerosis (dated by TCRdb to the late 2010s). Library prep was done by the immunoSEQ multiplex PCR assay. The table was pulled from immuneACCESS by TCRdb, which kept in-frame rearrangements only. Such tables lose some clones; where checked, under half of the loss comes from unresolved V genes, and the rest has no known cause. In all, the sample holds under 55,000 clones, and roughly 95% of those were seen once. The ten largest clonotypes hold approximately 0.31% of the sample. Here the sequenced sample was CD4+ T cells from peripheral blood mononuclear cells, taken in the third trimester of pregnancy. All receptors come from a female donor with multiple sclerosis, enrolled in a pregnancy study.

The CDR3 region has the DNA TGTGCCAGCAGCGTAAACAATCTCTCTGGAAACACCATATATTTT. It is translated as CASSVNNLSGNTIYF. This chain connects TRBV9 to TRBJ1-3, with no clear D. This CDR3 comprises 15 residues. Germline V gene lookup returns CDR1 SGDLS and CDR2 YYNGEE. The ends were cut back, 1 base at V and 0 bases at J, with 8 bases in the middle. Supplemented by reference TRBV9 and TRBJ1-3, the full variable domain reads DSGVTQTPKHLITATGQRVTLRCSPRSGDLSVYWYQQSLDQGLQFLIQYYNGEERAKGNILERFSAQQFPDLHSELNLSSLELGDSALYFCASSVNNLSGNTIYFGEGSWLTVV.

This chain connects TRBV6-9 to TRBJ2-7; maybe TRBD1 (6 bases). Trimming removed 2 bases from V and 3 bases from J, with 11 bases in between. The CDR3 has 14 residues. Germline V gene sequence: CDR1 MNHGY, CDR2 SVAAGI. CDR3 in amino acids: CASSYSSGDYEQYF. Written as DNA, the CDR3 is TGTGCCAGCAGTTATAGTTCAGGGGACTACGAGCAGTACTTC.

This clone was counted a single time. The chain couples TRBV15 to TRBJ1-6; D is uncertain. Per the germline V gene, CDR1 is LNHNV and CDR2 is YYDKDF (reference sequence). V was trimmed by 0 bases and J by 6 bases, leaving 18 bases between them. The CDR3 has 18 residues. Written as DNA, the CDR3 is TGTGCCACCAGCAGAGATATTATGACCCCCACTAGTAATTCACCCCTCCACTTT. Its protein is CATSRDIMTPTSNSPLHF.

The V gene is TRBV5-5, the J gene TRBJ1-3; unclear D gene. The CDR3 is 15 residues long. V was trimmed by 2 bases and J by 0 bases, leaving 9 bases between them. Germline V gene sequence: CDR1 SGHKS, CDR2 YYEKEE (reference sequence). The CDR3 region is CASSFLQASGNTIYF. The CDR3 nucleotides read TGTGCCAGCAGCTTTTTGCAAGCCTCTGGAAACACCATATATTTT.

The V gene is TRBV27, the J gene TRBJ2-2; TRBD2 matches at 7 bases. The CDR3 covers 17 residues. With V trimmed by 2 bases and J by 4 bases, 10 bases remained unmatched. Germline V gene sequence: CDR1 MNHEY, CDR2 SMNVEV (reference sequence). The CDR3 protein is CASSLVSPGLLTGELFF. In DNA, the CDR3 is TGTGCCAGCAGTTTAGTCTCTCCGGGACTACTCACCGGGGAGCTGTTTTTT.

The chain is built from TRBV21-1 and TRBJ2-7; the DNA was not compared with TRBD2, the D call given in the table. TRBV21-1 is a known pseudogene. This CDR3 is 19 amino acids long. As DNA, the CDR3 is TGTGCCAGCAGCAATCTCGGACTAGCGGGTGGAGACTTCTCCTACGAGCAGTACTTC. Amino acid sequence: CASSNLGLAGGDFSYEQYF.

The chain has TRBV18 and TRBJ1-2; 11 bases map to TRBD1. After removal of 1 base from V and 0 bases from J, the junction contained 4 bases not matched to a gene. Per the germline V gene, CDR1 is KGHSH and CDR2 is LQKENI. The length of the CDR3 is 17 residues. As DNA, the CDR3 is TGTGCCAGCTCACCACGAGGACAGGGGGCAACTAACTATGGCTACACCTTC. It translates to CASSPRGQGATNYGYTF.

This clone was recorded a few times. CDR3 bases: TGTGCCAGCAGTACCCTCGGACAGGGGTATGGCTACACCTTC. This translates into CASSTLGQGYGYTF. The chain recombines TRBV6-1 with TRBJ1-2, with 9 nucleotides matching TRBD1. Germline CDR1 is MNHNS and CDR2 is SASEGT. Trimming at V came to 5 bases and at J to 5 bases, leaving 6 bases not matched to a gene. This CDR3 is built from 14 residues.